The 5 T cell receptor beta chains below come from one sample, sequenced in a study of T cell responses to AZD1222 COVID-19 vaccine. Data came from immunoSEQ multiplex PCR; TCRdb stores just in-frame clones and leaves some out. The sample contains about 200,000 clones, approximately 94% of which appear only once. Sequencing used peripheral blood, obtained on day 0 of MenACWY control vaccination. The receptor set was obtained from an adult in good health.

V gene TRBV28 combines with J gene TRBJ1-5; D unclear. V lost 7 bases, J lost 3 bases, and 22 bases lay in between. CDR1 MDHEN and CDR2 SYDVKM come from the germline V gene. The CDR3 is 17 amino acids. The CDR3 nucleotides are TGTGCCAGCACCTATCCCTCGGGGAGGACTAACAATCAGCCCCAGCATTTT. It codes for CASTYPSGRTNNQPQHF. Looking up the rest from reference TRBV28 and TRBJ1-5 gives the full variable domain: DVKVTQSSRYLVKRTGEKVFLECVQDMDHENMFWYRQDPGLGLRLIYFSYDVKMKEKGDIPEGYSVSREKKERFSLILESASTNQTSMYLCASTYPSGRTNNQPQHFGDGTRLSIL.

The V gene is TRBV6-4, the J gene TRBJ2-1; 8 positions agree with TRBD1. Trimming at V came to 4 bases and at J to 7 bases, leaving 6 bases not matched to a gene. The CDR3 totals 14 residues. Per germline, CDR1 MRHNA and CDR2 SNTAGT. In nucleotides, the CDR3 is TGTGCCAGCAGTGCGTCAGGGGGCATGAATGAGCAGTTCTTC. Protein: CASSASGGMNEQFF.

The chain links TRBV18 to TRBJ1-1; no reliable D call. The CDR3 runs 15 residues. Trimming pared 6 bases from V and 0 bases from J, leaving 14 bases between. Germline loops: CDR1 KGHSH, CDR2 LQKENI. The CDR3 sequence is CASSPSVGLNTEAFF. The CDR3 DNA follows: TGTGCCAGCTCCCCGAGTGTAGGGCTGAACACTGAAGCTTTCTTT.

On this clone: The same CDR3 is also encoded by other DNA sequences in this sample. For the CDR3, the DNA is TGTGCCACCAGTGATCCCGGGACAGGCTCCTACGAGCAGTACTTC. Protein: CATSDPGTGSYEQYF. The chain joins TRBV24-1 to TRBJ2-7; TRBD1 agrees at 8 bases. The V gene's germline CDR1 is KGHDR and CDR2 SFDVKD. The length of the CDR3 is 15 residues. V shed 3 bases, J shed 0 bases, and the junction held 3 bases outside the gene matches.

The gene calls are TRBV4-1 and TRBJ2-1; D ambiguous. This CDR3 comprises 13 residues. The germline V gene has CDR1 MGHRA and CDR2 YSYEKL. V lost 0 bases, J lost 10 bases, and 10 bases lay in between. Here the CDR3 DNA reads TGCGCCAGCAGCCAAGATGCATTCGGAGAGCAGTTCTTC. This sequence encodes CASSQDAFGEQFF.